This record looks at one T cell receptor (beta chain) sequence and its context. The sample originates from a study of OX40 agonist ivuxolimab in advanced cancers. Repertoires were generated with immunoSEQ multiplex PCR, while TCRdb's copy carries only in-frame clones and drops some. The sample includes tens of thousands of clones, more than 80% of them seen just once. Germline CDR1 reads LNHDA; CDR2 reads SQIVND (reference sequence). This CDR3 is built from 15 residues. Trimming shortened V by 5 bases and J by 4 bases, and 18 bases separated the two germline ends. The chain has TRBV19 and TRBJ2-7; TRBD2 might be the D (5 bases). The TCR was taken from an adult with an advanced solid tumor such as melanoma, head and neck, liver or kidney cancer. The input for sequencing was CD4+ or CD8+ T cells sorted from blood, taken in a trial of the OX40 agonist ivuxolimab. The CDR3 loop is CASSLGLGNIYEQYF. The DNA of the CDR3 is TGTGCCAGTAGTTTAGGACTTGGTAACATATACGAGCAGTACTTC.